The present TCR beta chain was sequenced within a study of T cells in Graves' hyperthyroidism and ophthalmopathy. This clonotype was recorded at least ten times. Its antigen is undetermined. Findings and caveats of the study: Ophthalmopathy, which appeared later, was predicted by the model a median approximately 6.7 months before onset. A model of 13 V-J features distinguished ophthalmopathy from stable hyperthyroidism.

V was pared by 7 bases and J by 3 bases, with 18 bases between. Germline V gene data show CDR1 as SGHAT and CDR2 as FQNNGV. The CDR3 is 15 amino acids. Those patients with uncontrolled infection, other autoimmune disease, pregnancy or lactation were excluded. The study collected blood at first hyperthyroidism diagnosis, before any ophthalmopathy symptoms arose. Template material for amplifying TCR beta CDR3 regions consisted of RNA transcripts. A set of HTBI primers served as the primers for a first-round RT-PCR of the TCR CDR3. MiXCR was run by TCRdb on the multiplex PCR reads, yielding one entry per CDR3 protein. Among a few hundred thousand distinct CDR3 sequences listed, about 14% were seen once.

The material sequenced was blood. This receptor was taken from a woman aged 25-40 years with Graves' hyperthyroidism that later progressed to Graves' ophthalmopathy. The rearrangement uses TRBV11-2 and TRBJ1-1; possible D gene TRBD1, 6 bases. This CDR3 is CASTIRGGRDTEAFF. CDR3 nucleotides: TGTGCCAGCACCATCAGGGGTGGTAGAGACACTGAAGCTTTCTTT. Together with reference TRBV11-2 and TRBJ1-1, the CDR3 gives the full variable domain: EAGVAQSPRYKIIEKRQSVAFWCNPISGHATLYWYQQILGQGPKLLIQFQNNGVVDDSQLPKDRFSAERLKGVDSTLKIQPAKLEDSAVYLCASTIRGGRDTEAFFGQGTRLTVV.